This TCR beta chain was captured by sequencing in a study of T-cell reconstitution after alpha-beta-depleted transplantation in children. CDR3 length equals 16 residues. Looked up from germline, CDR1 is SGDLS and CDR2 is YYNGEE. J lost 0 bases, V lost 4 bases, and 8 bases had no gene match. The TCRbeta library incorporated unique molecular identifiers. A single record per CDR3 protein comes from TCRdb applying MiXCR to the PCR reads. The table lists around 370,000 distinct CDR3 sequences, over 9% of them singletons, with roughly 2.5% in the top ten. The clonotype originates from a human donor who donated a stem cell graft to a child with acute lymphoblastic leukemia. The sample was PBMCs from the stem cell graft donor, taken from the stem cell graft. The chain recombines TRBV9 with TRBJ2-5, with TRBD2 matching 8 bases. This CDR3 reads CASSPWASGYQETQYF. As DNA, the CDR3 is TGTGCCAGCAGCCCCTGGGCTAGCGGGTACCAAGAGACCCAGTACTTC.